The T cell receptor beta chain described here comes from a study of cytomegalovirus exposure and HLA in healthy donors. PCR amplification relied on 60 Vbeta primers (plus 13 Jbeta primers). The protocol was immunoSEQ multiplex PCR, while the TCRdb copy is restricted to in-frame clones and leaves out a portion. The sample lists 120,000 to 150,000 clones, about 80% occurring once. This clone was counted once. The specimen was PBMCs. The receptor comes from a woman aged 35 to 49 in good health and CMV-seronegative.

CDR3: CASQRRGTNEKLFF. The CDR3, as DNA: TGTGCCAGCCAGCGCCGGGGGACTAATGAAAAACTGTTTTTT. The J gene is TRBJ1-4, the V gene TRBV6-6; tentative D call: TRBD1 (5 bases). The CDR3 consists of 14 residues. V dropped 8 bases and J dropped 2 bases, with 12 bases sitting between them. Germline V gene lookup returns CDR1 MNHNY and CDR2 SVGAGI (reference sequence).